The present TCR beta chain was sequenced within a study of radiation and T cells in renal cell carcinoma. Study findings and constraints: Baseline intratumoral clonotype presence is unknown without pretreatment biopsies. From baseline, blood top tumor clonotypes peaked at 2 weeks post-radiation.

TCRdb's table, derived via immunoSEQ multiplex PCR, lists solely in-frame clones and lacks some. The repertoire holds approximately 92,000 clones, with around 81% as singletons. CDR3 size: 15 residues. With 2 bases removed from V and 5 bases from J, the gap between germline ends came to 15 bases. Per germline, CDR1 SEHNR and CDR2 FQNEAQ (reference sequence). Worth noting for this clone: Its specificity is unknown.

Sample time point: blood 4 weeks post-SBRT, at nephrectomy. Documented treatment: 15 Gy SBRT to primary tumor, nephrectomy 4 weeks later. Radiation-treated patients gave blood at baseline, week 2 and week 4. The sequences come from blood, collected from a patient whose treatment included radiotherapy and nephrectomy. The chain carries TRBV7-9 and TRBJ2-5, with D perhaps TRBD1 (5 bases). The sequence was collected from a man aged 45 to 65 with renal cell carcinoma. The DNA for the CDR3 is TGTGCCAGCAGCTTAACCTTTGGGGCTGGCGAGACCCAGTACTTC. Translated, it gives CASSLTFGAGETQYF.